This T cell receptor beta chain was obtained from a study of cytomegalovirus exposure and HLA in healthy donors. In its sample, this clone was seen a few times. Its antigen is unknown. Study outcomes and limitations: Among the CMV-associated chains, three were confirmed in vitro as specific for CMV antigens.

Donors consisted of healthy bone marrow donors. At the time of sampling, donors were nominally healthy, though unrecorded immune exposures were likely. CDR1 is SNHLY and CDR2 is FYNNEI in the germline V gene. This CDR3 comprises 13 residues. Unmatched junction bases numbered 2, after V lost 8 bases and J lost 1 base. PCR employed 60 Vbeta and 13 Jbeta primers. Assay used: immunoSEQ multiplex PCR; TCRdb lists only in-frame clones, some missing. The sample lists about 130,000 clones; approximately 80% were seen once. This receptor was obtained from a man aged 45-65 years in good health and CMV-seronegative. The chain joins TRBV2 to TRBJ2-1, with TRBD2 matching 7 bases. The source material was PBMCs. The CDR3 nucleotides read TGTGCCAGCGGGGAGGGTTCCTACAATGAGCAGTTCTTC. Protein sequence: CASGEGSYNEQFF.